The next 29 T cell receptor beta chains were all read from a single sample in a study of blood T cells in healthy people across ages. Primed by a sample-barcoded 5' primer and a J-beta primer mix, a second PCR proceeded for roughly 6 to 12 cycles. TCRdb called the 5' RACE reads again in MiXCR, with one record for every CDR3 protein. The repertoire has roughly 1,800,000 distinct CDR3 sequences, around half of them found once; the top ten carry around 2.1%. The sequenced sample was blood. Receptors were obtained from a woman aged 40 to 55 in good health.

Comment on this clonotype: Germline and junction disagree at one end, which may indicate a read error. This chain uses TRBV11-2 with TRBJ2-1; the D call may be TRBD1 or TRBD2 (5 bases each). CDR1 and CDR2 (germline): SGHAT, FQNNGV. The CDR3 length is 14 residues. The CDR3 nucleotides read TGTGCCAGCAGCGTAGATTTGGGGGACAATGAGCAGTTCTTC. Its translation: CASSVDLGDNEQFF.

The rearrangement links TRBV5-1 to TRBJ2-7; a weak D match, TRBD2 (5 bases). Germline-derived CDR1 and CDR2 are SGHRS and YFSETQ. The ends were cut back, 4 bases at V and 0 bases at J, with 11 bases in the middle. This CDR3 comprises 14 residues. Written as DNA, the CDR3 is TGCGCCAGCAGCCCAGCGGCTGCCTCCTACGAGCAGTACTTC. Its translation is CASSPAAASYEQYF.

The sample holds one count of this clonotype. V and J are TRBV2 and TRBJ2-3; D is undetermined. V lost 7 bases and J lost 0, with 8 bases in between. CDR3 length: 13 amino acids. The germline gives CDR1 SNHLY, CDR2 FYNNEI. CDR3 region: CASTWDSTDTQYF. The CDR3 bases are TGTGCCAGCACATGGGATAGCACAGATACGCAGTATTTT. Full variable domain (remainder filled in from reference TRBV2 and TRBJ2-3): EPEVTQTPSHQVTQMGQEVILRCVPISNHLYFYWYRQILGQKVEFLVSFYNNEISEKSEIFDDQFSVERPDGSNFTLKIRSTKLEDSAMYFCASTWDSTDTQYFGPGTRLTVL.

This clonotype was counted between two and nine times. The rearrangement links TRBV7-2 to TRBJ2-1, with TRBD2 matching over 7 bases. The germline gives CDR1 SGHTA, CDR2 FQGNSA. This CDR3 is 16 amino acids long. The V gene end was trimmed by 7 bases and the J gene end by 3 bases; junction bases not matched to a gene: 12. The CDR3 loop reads CASNPGGGAGYNEQFF. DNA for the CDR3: TGTGCCAGCAACCCTGGGGGAGGGGCCGGCTACAATGAGCAGTTCTTC.

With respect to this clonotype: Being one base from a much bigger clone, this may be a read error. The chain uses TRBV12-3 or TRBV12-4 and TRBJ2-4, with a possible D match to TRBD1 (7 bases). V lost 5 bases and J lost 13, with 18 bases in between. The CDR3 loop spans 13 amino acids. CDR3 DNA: TGTGCCAGCAGTGCGCGACAGGGAGGCGGGCAGTACTTC. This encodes CASSARQGGGQYF.

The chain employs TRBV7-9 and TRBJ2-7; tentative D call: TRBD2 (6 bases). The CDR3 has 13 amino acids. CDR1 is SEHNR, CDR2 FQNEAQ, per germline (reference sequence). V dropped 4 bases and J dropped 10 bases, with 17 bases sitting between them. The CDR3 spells CASSSRGGEAQYF. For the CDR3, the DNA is TGTGCCAGCAGCTCGCGGGGAGGCGAGGCCCAGTACTTC.

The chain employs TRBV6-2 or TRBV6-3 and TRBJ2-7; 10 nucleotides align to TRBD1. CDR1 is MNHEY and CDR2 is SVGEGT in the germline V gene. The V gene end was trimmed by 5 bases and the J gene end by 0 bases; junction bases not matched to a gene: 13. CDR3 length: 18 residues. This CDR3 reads CASSSRDRGDLHSYEQYF. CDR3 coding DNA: TGTGCCAGCAGTAGTCGGGACAGGGGAGATTTACACTCCTACGAGCAGTACTTC.

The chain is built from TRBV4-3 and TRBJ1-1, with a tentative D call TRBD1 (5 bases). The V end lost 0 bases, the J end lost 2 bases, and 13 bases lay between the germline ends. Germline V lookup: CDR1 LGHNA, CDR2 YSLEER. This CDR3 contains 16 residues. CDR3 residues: CASSQDPTGQNTEAFF. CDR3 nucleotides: TGCGCCAGCAGCCAAGATCCCACAGGCCAAAACACTGAAGCTTTCTTT.

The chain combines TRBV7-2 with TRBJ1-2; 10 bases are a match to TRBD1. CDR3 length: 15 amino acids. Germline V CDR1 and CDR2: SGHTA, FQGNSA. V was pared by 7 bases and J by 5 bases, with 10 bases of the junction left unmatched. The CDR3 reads CASTPGQGKVYGYTF. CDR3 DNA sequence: TGTGCCAGCACCCCGGGACAGGGGAAGGTATATGGCTACACCTTC. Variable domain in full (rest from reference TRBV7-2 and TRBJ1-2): GAGVSQSPSNKVTEKGKDVELRCDPISGHTALYWYRQSLGQGLEFLIYFQGNSAPDKSGLPSDRFSAERTGGSVSTLTIQRTQQEDSAVYLCASTPGQGKVYGYTFGSGTRLTVV.

In DNA, the CDR3 is TGTGCCAGCAGTGAAGCTAGCGGGGGCCTGGGTCCAAAGTTCTTC. It is translated as CASSEASGGLGPKFF. The V call is TRBV6-1, the J call TRBJ2-1; 9 nucleotides line up with TRBD2. This CDR3 comprises 15 residues. V lost 0 bases to trimming and J lost 14 bases; unmatched junction nucleotides: 11. Germline CDR1 reads MNHNS; CDR2 reads SASEGT.

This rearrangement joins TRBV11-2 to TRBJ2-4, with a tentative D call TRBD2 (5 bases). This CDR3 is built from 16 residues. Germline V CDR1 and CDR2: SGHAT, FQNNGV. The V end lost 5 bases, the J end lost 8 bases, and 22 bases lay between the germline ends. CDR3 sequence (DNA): TGTGCCAGCAGCCAGCCCTTCGCGGGCGCTGGGGACATTCAGTACTTC. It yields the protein CASSQPFAGAGDIQYF.

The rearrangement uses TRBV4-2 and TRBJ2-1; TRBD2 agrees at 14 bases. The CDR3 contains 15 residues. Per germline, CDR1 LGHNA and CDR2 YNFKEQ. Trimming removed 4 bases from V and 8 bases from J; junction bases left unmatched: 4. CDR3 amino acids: CASSRGTSGGYEQFF. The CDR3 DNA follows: TGTGCCAGCAGCCGTGGGACTAGCGGGGGTTATGAGCAGTTCTTC.

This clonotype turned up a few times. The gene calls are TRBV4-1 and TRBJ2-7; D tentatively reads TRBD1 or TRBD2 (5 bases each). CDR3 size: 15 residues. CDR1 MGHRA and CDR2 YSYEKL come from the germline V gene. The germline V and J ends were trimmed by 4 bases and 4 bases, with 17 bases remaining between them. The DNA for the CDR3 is TGCGCCAGCAGCCTAGGGACGGTCGGACTTTACGAGCAGTACTTC. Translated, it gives CASSLGTVGLYEQYF.

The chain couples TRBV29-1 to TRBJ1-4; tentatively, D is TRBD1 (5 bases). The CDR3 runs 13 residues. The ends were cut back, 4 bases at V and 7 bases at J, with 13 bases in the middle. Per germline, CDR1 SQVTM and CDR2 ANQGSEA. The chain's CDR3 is CSVVAGRAEKLFF. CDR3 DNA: TGCAGCGTTGTGGCAGGGAGGGCTGAAAAACTGTTTTTT.

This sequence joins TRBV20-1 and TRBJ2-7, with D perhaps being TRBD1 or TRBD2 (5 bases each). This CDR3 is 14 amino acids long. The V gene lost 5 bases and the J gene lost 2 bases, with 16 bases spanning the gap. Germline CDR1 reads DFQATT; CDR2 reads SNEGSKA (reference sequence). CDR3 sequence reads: CSARVGPGTYEQYF. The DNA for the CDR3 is TGCAGTGCTCGGGTGGGACCCGGTACCTACGAGCAGTACTTC.

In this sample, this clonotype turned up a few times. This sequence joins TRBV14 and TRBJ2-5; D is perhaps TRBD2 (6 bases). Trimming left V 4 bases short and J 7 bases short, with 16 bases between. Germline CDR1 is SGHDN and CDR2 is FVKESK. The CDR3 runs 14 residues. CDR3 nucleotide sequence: TGTGCCAGCAGCCCCCATCTAGCGAGTGGGACCCAGTACTTC. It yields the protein CASSPHLASGTQYF.

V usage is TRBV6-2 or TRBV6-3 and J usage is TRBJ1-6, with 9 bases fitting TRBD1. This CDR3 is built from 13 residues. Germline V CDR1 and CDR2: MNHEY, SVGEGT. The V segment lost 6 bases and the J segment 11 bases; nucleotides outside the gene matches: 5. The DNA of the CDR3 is TGTGCCAGCAGGGACAGGGGTGAGACACCCCTCCACTTT. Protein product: CASRDRGETPLHF.

Written as DNA, the CDR3 is TGCAGCGTTGAAGTGGTTGGTAGCATGAACACTGAAGCTTTCTTT. It codes for CSVEVVGSMNTEAFF. This rearrangement joins TRBV29-1 to TRBJ1-1; D uncertain. V lost 1 base, J lost 0 bases, and 12 bases lay in between. This CDR3 region has 15 residues. The germline V gene encodes CDR1 SQVTM and CDR2 ANQGSEA. The full variable domain, completed using reference TRBV29-1 and TRBJ1-1, is SAVISQKPSRDICQRGTSLTIQCQVDSQVTMMFWYRQQPGQSLTLIATANQGSEATYESGFVIDKFPISRPNLTFSTLTVSNMSPEDSSIYLCSVEVVGSMNTEAFFGQGTRLTVV.

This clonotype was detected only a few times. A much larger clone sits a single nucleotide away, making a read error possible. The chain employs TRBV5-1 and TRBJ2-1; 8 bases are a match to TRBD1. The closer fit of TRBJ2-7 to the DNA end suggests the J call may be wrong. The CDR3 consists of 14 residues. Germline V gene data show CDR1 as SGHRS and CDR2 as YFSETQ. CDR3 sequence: CARGPRGPYNEQYF. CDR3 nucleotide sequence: TGCGCCAGGGGACCCAGGGGGCCCTACAATGAGCAGTACTTC.

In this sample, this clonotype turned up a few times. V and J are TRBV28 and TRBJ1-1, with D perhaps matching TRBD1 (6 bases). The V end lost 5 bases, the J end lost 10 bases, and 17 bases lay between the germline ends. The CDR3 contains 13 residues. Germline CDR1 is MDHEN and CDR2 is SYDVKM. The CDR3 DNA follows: TGTGCCAGCAGTCCCGGGACACCCCGGGGAGCTTTCTTT. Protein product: CASSPGTPRGAFF.

The CDR3 DNA sequence: TGCAGCGGCAGGACAGGGAACTATGGCTACACCTTC. Translating it yields CSGRTGNYGYTF. The chain joins TRBV29-1 to TRBJ1-2; 8 bases fit TRBD1. Germline V gene sequence: CDR1 SQVTM, CDR2 ANQGSEA. V shed 7 bases, J shed 2 bases, and the junction held 3 bases outside the gene matches. CDR3 length: 12 amino acids. The entire variable domain, with the rest obtained from reference TRBV29-1 and TRBJ1-2, is as follows: SAVISQKPSRDICQRGTSLTIQCQVDSQVTMMFWYRQQPGQSLTLIATANQGSEATYESGFVIDKFPISRPNLTFSTLTVSNMSPEDSSIYLCSGRTGNYGYTFGSGTRLTVV.

DNA of the CDR3: TGTGCCAGCAGTCGACAGGGGGCCGGGTACGAGACCCAGTACTTC. Translated: CASSRQGAGYETQYF. This chain uses TRBV12-3 or TRBV12-4 with TRBJ2-5; 10 bases fit TRBD1. With V trimmed by 5 bases and J by 5 bases, 8 bases remained unmatched. The CDR3 is 15 amino acids.

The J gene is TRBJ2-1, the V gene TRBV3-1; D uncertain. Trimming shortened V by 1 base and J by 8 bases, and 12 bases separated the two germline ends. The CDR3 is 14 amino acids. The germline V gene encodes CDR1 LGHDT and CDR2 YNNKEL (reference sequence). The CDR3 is CASSQGPFGHEQFF. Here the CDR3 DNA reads TGTGCCAGCAGCCAAGGCCCTTTTGGTCATGAGCAGTTCTTC.

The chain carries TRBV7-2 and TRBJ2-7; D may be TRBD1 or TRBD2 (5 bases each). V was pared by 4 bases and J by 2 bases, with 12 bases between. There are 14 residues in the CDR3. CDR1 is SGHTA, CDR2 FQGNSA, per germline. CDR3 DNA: TGTGCCAGCAGCTGGGACGGAATGACCTACGAGCAGTACTTC. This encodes CASSWDGMTYEQYF.

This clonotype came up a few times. CDR3 DNA: TGTGCCAGCAGTTTCCTAGCGGGGGGGATGGATGAGCAGTTCTTC. This codes for CASSFLAGGMDEQFF. V and J are TRBV6-5 and TRBJ2-1, with 12 positions matching TRBD2. The CDR3 runs to 15 residues. The germline CDR1 and CDR2 sequences are MNHEY and SVGAGI. J was trimmed by 8 bases and V by 4 bases; bases with no gene match: 6.

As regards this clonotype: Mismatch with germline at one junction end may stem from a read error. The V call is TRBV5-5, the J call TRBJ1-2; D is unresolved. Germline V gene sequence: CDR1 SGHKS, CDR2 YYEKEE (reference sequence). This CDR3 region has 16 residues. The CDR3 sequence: CASSFFGGKANYGYTF. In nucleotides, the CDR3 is TGCGCCAGCAGCTTTTTTGGAGGAAAAGCTAACTATGGCTACACCTTC.

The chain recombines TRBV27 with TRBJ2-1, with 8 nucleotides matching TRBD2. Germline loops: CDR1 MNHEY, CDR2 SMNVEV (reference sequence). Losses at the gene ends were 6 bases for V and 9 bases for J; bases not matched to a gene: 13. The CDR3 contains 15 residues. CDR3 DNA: TGTGCCAGCAGCCCGCTCCGGGGGGGCCTACCTGAGCAGTTCTTC. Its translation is CASSPLRGGLPEQFF.

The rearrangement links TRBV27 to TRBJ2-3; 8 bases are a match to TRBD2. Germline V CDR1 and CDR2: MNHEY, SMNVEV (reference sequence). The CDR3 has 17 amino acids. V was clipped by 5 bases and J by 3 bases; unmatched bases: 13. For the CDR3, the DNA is TGTGCCAGCAGTCCGTCAAACGGGGGGGAGGGTACAGATACGCAGTATTTT. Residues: CASSPSNGGEGTDTQYF.

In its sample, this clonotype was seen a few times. CDR3 in DNA: TGTGCCAGCTCACCACGTCCTGACAGGGGCCGGAACACTGAAGCTTTCTTT. Translating it yields CASSPRPDRGRNTEAFF. This chain uses TRBV18 with TRBJ1-1; 8 bases are a match to TRBD1. V was pared by 1 base and J by 1 base, with 8 bases of the junction left unmatched. The CDR3 consists of 17 residues. The germline gives CDR1 KGHSH, CDR2 LQKENI.